The entry that follows covers one T cell receptor beta chain sequence. This CDR3 has 15 amino acids. Trimming took off 4 bases at V and 3 bases at J, with 14 bases between the two ends. From germline, CDR1 is SGHRS and CDR2 YFSETQ. The data were obtained in a study of blood T cell repertoires in COVID-19. The repertoire was sequenced with immunoSEQ multiplex PCR; TCRdb's copy has only in-frame clones and lacks some. This sample has approximately 100,000 clones, with roughly 80% found just once. This receptor was taken from a man aged 60 to 75 with acute or convalescent COVID-19. Specimen: peripheral blood. This chain connects TRBV5-1 to TRBJ1-3; D perhaps matches TRBD1 (6 bases). The CDR3 region is CASSAQGMGGNTIYF. The CDR3 DNA reads TGCGCCAGCAGCGCGCAGGGGATGGGTGGAAACACCATATATTTT.